There are a few counts of the clone carrying this TCR beta chain. Its antigen is currently unknown. These data are taken from a study of early T cells in non-severe SARS-CoV-2 infection. Study overall: Bulk RNA isolated from unsorted whole blood underwent sequencing; chains were not paired.

This CDR3 has 17 residues. V trimming: 6 bases; J trimming: 1 base; junction bases outside the gene matches: 8. Germline values: CDR1 LNHDA, CDR2 SQIVND (reference sequence). The study, taken as a whole, reports: Comparison of clonotypes with VDJdb favored anti-spike CD8 responses while missing private and CD4 specificities.

Researchers attached unique molecular identifiers to individual cDNA molecules. TCRdb independently ran MiXCR on the 5' RACE reads; one entry per CDR3 protein. The top ten clones hold 0.45% to 0.75% of a sample with 85,000 to 90,000 distinct CDR3 sequences, 14% to 15% of them seen once. Source material: whole blood. The clonotype was recovered from an adult who was a healthcare worker with PCR-confirmed SARS-CoV-2 infection or an uninfected control (not recorded which). The rearrangement links TRBV19 to TRBJ2-6; 8 bases map to TRBD1. CDR3 sequence reads: CASSPGQVLSGANVLTF. The CDR3 bases are TGTGCCAGTAGCCCGGGACAGGTCCTTTCTGGGGCCAACGTCCTGACTTTC.